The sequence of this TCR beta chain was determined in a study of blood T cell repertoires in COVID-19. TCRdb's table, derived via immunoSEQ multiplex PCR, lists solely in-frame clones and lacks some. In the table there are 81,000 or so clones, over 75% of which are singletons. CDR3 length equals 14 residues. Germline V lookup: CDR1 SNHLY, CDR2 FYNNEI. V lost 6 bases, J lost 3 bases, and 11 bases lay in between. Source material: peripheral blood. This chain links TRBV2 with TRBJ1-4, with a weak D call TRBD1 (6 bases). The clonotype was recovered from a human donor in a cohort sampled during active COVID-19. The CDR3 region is CASRVRTANEKLFF. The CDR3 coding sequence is TGTGCCAGCAGGGTACGGACAGCTAATGAAAAACTGTTTTTT.